This T cell receptor beta chain appears in the sequencing data of a study of blood T cell repertoires in COVID-19. In the original analysis: Estimated nucleated cell counts came from reference gene primer amplification. Using immunoSEQ multiplex PCR, the repertoire was profiled, and TCRdb retains in-frame clones only, with some absent. That table supplies the V and J calls and clone size; D and trimming were determined from the DNA. The repertoire consists of 300,000 to 350,000 clones, with approximately 86% occurring once and the leading ten covering about 4.2%. With 5 bases clipped from V and 4 bases from J, the junction kept 13 bases outside the gene matches. Looked up from germline, CDR1 is LNHDA and CDR2 is SQIVND (reference sequence). There are 17 residues in the CDR3. Adults between about 18 and 95 years of age took part from fewer than 30 US areas. Participants reported their clinical history, and cohort assignment relied on those reports.

What was sequenced was PBMCs or T cells enriched from blood (not recorded which). The receptor comes from a woman in her 40s with acute COVID-19. The V gene is TRBV19, the J gene TRBJ1-3, with 8 bases fitting TRBD1. The CDR3 DNA reads TGTGCCAGTAGTGTCAATATCGGGACAGGAAAAGGAAACACCATATATTTT. Its protein product is CASSVNIGTGKGNTIYF.